What follows are 19 T cell receptor beta chains derived from one specimen sequenced in a study of T-cell memory formation after mild COVID-19. TCRdb reanalysed the 5' RACE reads using MiXCR and keeps one entry per CDR3 protein. The sample lists fewer than 700,000 distinct CDR3 sequences; approximately 19% were seen once. Sequencing used PBMCs or a T cell subset sorted from them (not recorded which). These receptors were obtained from an adult woman who had mild COVID-19 (a few samples of this study predate the infection). Cell type and time point are not known.

As for this clonotype: Possible read error: a much larger clone is one base away. V and J are TRBV5-1 and TRBJ2-1; no definite D call. The V end was cut by 1 base, the J end by 6 bases, with 5 bases between. There are 12 residues in the CDR3. Germline CDR1 and CDR2: SGHRS and YFSETQ. CDR3 sequence reads: CASSLTANEQFF. In DNA form, the CDR3 reads TGCGCCAGCAGCTTGACGGCCAATGAGCAGTTCTTC. The variable domain in full, with the rest retrieved from reference TRBV5-1 and TRBJ2-1, is KAGVTQTPRYLIKTRGQQVTLSCSPISGHRSVSWYQQTPGQGLQFLFEYFSETQRNKGNFPGRFSGRQFSNSRSEMNVSTLELGDSALYLCASSLTANEQFFGPGTRLTVL.

The chain uses TRBV6-5 and TRBJ2-2, with D maybe TRBD2 (7 bases). V was trimmed by 6 bases and J by 4 bases, leaving 18 bases between them. Germline V gives CDR1 MNHEY, CDR2 SVGAGI. The CDR3 covers 16 residues. CDR3 sequence: CASRRGGGRGTGELFF. The CDR3 DNA reads as TGTGCCAGCAGGCGAGGGGGGGGCCGGGGCACCGGGGAGCTGTTTTTT.

The gene calls are TRBV29-1 and TRBJ2-5, with D tentatively TRBD1 (6 bases). The CDR3 runs to 13 residues. Germline V gives CDR1 SQVTM, CDR2 ANQGSEA. Trimming stripped 6 bases from V and 1 base from J, with 12 bases between. The DNA of the CDR3 is TGCAGCGTCGGAGGACAGATCCAAGAGACCCAGTACTTC. Translated: CSVGGQIQETQYF.

This clonotype was detected ten times or more. The chain uses TRBV15 and TRBJ2-1, with TRBD2 identical over 11 bases. The V gene end was trimmed by 6 bases and the J gene end by 5 bases; junction bases not matched to a gene: 3. The germline CDR1 and CDR2 sequences are LNHNV and YYDKDF (reference sequence). This CDR3 has 14 amino acids. DNA of the CDR3: TGTGCCACCAGGGGGACTAGCGGTCACAATGAGCAGTTCTTC. This translates into CATRGTSGHNEQFF.

In this sample, this clonotype turned up a few times. The V and J genes are TRBV19 and TRBJ1-1, with 7 bases that match TRBD1. The V gene end was trimmed by 6 bases and the J gene end by 1 base; junction bases not matched to a gene: 11. The CDR3 sequence is 16 residues long. Per the germline V gene, CDR1 is LNHDA and CDR2 is SQIVND (reference sequence). CDR3 loop: CASRSPAGTENTEAFF. The CDR3, as DNA: TGTGCCAGTAGGTCGCCGGCCGGGACAGAGAACACTGAAGCTTTCTTT.

This clonotype was detected ten times or more. The V and J genes are TRBV7-6 and TRBJ2-1; D not certain. Germline assignment: CDR1 SGHVS and CDR2 FNYEAQ. The CDR3 is 12 residues long. Trimming removed 8 bases at V and 2 bases at J, with 7 bases between. The CDR3 bases are TGTGCCAGCGGCCTCACCTACAATGAGCAGTTCTTC. Encoded protein: CASGLTYNEQFF.

This clonotype was observed many times. The rearrangement uses TRBV7-8 and TRBJ2-1, with TRBD2 matching over 8 bases. This CDR3 is 15 amino acids long. The germline CDR1 and CDR2 sequences are SGHVS and FQNEAQ. The V and J ends lost 3 bases and 4 bases, in that order; junction bases with no gene match: 5. For the CDR3, the DNA is TGTGCCAGCAGCTTGGGCAGCGGGGGATACAATGAGCAGTTCTTC. It yields the protein CASSLGSGGYNEQFF.

This rearrangement joins TRBV12-3 or TRBV12-4 to TRBJ2-7; 8 bases are a match to TRBD1. The CDR3 contains 16 residues. The ends lost 2 bases at V and 0 bases at J; junction bases unmatched: 6. The CDR3 bases are TGTGCCAGCAGTTTATCCACAGGGGGAATCTCCTACGAGCAGTACTTC. Amino acids: CASSLSTGGISYEQYF.

This clonotype turned up a few times. This chain uses TRBV7-2 with TRBJ2-7; a weak D match, TRBD2 (6 bases). CDR3 length equals 16 residues. V lost 3 bases and J lost 5, with 20 bases in between. Germline values: CDR1 SGHTA, CDR2 FQGNSA. CDR3 amino acids: CASSLELALAGHEQYF. CDR3 nucleotides: TGTGCCAGCAGCTTGGAATTGGCACTAGCCGGCCACGAGCAGTACTTC.

There are many counts of this clonotype. The chain is built from TRBV20-1 and TRBJ2-2; 10 bases are a match to TRBD1. J was trimmed by 6 bases and V by 2 bases; bases with no gene match: 9. The V gene's germline CDR1 is DFQATT and CDR2 SNEGSKA (reference sequence). This CDR3 region has 16 residues. In DNA, the CDR3 is TGCAGTGCTAGAACCACGACAGGGGGCGAAGCCGGGGAGCTGTTTTTT. This encodes CSARTTTGGEAGELFF.

This clonotype was observed a single time. The chain is built from TRBV19 and TRBJ1-2; D gene uncertain. V gave up 5 bases and J gave up 8 bases, with 21 bases separating them. Per the germline V gene, CDR1 is LNHDA and CDR2 is SQIVND (reference sequence). The CDR3 has 15 amino acids. CDR3 sequence reads: CASSARDILLGGYTF. CDR3 DNA: TGTGCCAGTAGTGCCCGGGATATCTTACTGGGCGGCTACACCTTC.

This clonotype was detected a few times. This sequence joins TRBV4-2 and TRBJ1-1, with D possibly being TRBD1 (5 bases). The CDR3 contains 14 residues. The V and J ends lost 1 base and 7 bases respectively, with 13 bases between them. The germline V gene encodes CDR1 LGHNA and CDR2 YNFKEQ. This chain's CDR3 is CASSQAMGVNEAFF. The DNA for the CDR3 is TGTGCCAGCAGCCAAGCCATGGGGGTAAATGAAGCTTTCTTT.

This clonotype was seen a handful of times. The gene calls are TRBV5-1 and TRBJ2-1; 10 nucleotides line up with TRBD1. Germline V gene lookup returns CDR1 SGHRS and CDR2 YFSETQ. There are 16 residues in the CDR3. V gave up 0 bases and J gave up 7 bases; unmatched junction bases: 7. In nucleotides, the CDR3 is TGCGCCAGCAGCTTGGAGGGACAGGGGATCGGGAATGAGCAGTTCTTC. The encoded protein is CASSLEGQGIGNEQFF.

The table lists this clonotype with a few counts. The CDR3 spells CATSDPGLAGPKGDTQYF. CDR3 nucleotides: TGTGCCACCAGTGACCCCGGACTAGCGGGGCCGAAGGGAGATACGCAGTATTTT. The chain combines TRBV24-1 with TRBJ2-3; 12 positions agree with TRBD2. Trimming cost V 4 bases and J 5 bases; bases outside gene matches: 12. The CDR3 spans 18 residues. Germline V gene data show CDR1 as KGHDR and CDR2 as SFDVKD.

The genes are TRBV29-1 and TRBJ2-7; 9 bases agree with TRBD1. This CDR3 comprises 14 residues. The V segment lost 6 bases and the J segment 0 bases; nucleotides outside the gene matches: 6. Germline V gene sequence: CDR1 SQVTM, CDR2 ANQGSEA. DNA for the CDR3: TGCAGCGTGACCGGGACAGGGATCTCCTACGAGCAGTACTTC. Encoded protein: CSVTGTGISYEQYF.

The chain has TRBV11-2 and TRBJ2-7; the D gene is possibly TRBD2 (6 bases). Per germline, CDR1 SGHAT and CDR2 FQNNGV. The CDR3 contains 17 residues. The V end lost 3 bases, the J end lost 3 bases, and 21 bases lay between the germline ends. The CDR3 here is CASSFGRSSHRFYEQYF. DNA of the CDR3: TGTGCCAGCAGCTTTGGGAGGAGCTCACACCGGTTCTACGAGCAGTACTTC.

Many counts were recorded for this clonotype. J is TRBJ2-1 and V is TRBV5-1; the D gene is possibly TRBD1 (9 bases). The length of the CDR3 is 16 residues. Trimming left V 4 bases short and J 5 bases short, with 19 bases between. CDR1 and CDR2 (germline): SGHRS, YFSETQ. The CDR3 coding sequence is TGCGCCAGCAGCCGGGGGGGACAGGGACTTAACAATGAGCAGTTCTTC. Translation: CASSRGGQGLNNEQFF. The variable domain in full, completed from reference TRBV5-1 and TRBJ2-1, reads KAGVTQTPRYLIKTRGQQVTLSCSPISGHRSVSWYQQTPGQGLQFLFEYFSETQRNKGNFPGRFSGRQFSNSRSEMNVSTLELGDSALYLCASSRGGQGLNNEQFFGPGTRLTVL.

The chain uses TRBV10-3 and TRBJ2-7; 8 nucleotides agree with TRBD1. The CDR3 length is 14 residues. CDR1 is ENHRY and CDR2 is SYGVKD in the germline V gene. V shed 6 bases and J 4 bases; nucleotides not matched to a gene: 8. The CDR3 DNA follows: TGTGCCATCAGCCCCGGGACAGGTCCTTACGAGCAGTACTTC. This sequence encodes CAISPGTGPYEQYF.

The J gene is TRBJ1-6, the V gene TRBV30; D unresolved. The length of the CDR3 is 13 residues. The V gene's germline CDR1 is GTSNPN and CDR2 SVGIG (reference sequence). Trimming took off 0 bases at V and 7 bases at J, with 7 bases between the two ends. DNA of the CDR3: TGTGCCTGGAGTGTACCGGGGAATTCACCCCTCCACTTT. It codes for CAWSVPGNSPLHF.